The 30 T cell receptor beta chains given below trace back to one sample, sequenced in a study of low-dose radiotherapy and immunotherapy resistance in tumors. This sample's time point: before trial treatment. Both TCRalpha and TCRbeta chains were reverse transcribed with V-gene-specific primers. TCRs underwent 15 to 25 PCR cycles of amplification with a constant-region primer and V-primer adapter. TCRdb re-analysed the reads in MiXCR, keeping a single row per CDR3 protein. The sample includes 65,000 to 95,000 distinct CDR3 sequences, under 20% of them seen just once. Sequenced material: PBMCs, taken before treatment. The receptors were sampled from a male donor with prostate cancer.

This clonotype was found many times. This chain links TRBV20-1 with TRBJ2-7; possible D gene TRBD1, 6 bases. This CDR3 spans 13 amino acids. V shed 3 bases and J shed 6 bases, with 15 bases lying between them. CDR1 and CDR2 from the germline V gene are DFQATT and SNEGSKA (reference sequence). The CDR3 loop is CSARPGVGREQYF. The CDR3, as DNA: TGCAGTGCTAGGCCAGGGGTTGGTCGCGAGCAGTACTTC.

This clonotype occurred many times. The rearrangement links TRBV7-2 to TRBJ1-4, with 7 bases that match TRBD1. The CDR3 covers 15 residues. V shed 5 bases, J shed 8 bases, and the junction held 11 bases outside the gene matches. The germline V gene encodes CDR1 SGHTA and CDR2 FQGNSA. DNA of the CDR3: TGTGCCAGCAGCCTCCAGGGGGGTGATTGGGAAAAACTGTTTTTT. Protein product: CASSLQGGDWEKLFF.

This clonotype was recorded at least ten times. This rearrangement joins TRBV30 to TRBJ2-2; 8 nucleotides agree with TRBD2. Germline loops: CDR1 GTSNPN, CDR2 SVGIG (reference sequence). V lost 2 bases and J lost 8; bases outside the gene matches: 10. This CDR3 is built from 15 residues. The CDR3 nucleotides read TGTGCCTGGAGTCAACCGGGACTAGGCTCGGGGGAGCTGTTTTTT. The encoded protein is CAWSQPGLGSGELFF.

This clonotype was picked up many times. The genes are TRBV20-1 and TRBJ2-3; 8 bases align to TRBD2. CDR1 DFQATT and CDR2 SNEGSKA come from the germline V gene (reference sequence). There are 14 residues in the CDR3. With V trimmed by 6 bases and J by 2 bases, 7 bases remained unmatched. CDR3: CSAIRTSFTDTQYF. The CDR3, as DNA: TGCAGTGCCATTCGGACTAGCTTCACAGATACGCAGTATTTT.

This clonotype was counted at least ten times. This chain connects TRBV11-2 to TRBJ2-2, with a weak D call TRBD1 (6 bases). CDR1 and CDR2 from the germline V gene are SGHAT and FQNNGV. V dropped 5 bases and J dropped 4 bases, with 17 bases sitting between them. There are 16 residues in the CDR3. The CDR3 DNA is TGTGCCAGCAGCACCTCCGGGACATCTATCACCGGGGAGCTGTTTTTT. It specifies CASSTSGTSITGELFF.

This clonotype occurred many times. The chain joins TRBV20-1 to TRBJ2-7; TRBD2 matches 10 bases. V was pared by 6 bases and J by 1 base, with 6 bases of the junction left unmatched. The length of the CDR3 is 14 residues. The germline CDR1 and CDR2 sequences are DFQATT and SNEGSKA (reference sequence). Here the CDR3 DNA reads TGCAGTGCAAAAGCGGGGGGGCAATCCTACGAGCAGTACTTC. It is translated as CSAKAGGQSYEQYF.

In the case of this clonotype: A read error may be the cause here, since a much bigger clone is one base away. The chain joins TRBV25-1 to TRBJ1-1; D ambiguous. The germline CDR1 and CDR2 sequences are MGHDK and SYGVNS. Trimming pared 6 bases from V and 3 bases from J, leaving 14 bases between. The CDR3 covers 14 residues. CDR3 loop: CASRPPLADTEAFF. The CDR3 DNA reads TGTGCCAGCAGACCCCCTTTGGCGGACACTGAAGCTTTCTTT. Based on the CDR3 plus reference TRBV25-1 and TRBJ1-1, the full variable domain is EADIYQTPRYLVIGTGKKITLECSQTMGHDKMYWYQQDPGMELHLIHYSYGVNSTEKGDLSSESTVSRIRTEHFPLTLESARPSHTSQYLCASRPPLADTEAFFGQGTRLTVV.

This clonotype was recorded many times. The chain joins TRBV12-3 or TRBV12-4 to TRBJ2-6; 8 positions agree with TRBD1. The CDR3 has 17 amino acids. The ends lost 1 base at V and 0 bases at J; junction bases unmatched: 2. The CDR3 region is CASSLGQGNSGANVLTF. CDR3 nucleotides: TGTGCCAGCAGTTTAGGACAGGGGAACTCTGGGGCCAACGTCCTGACTTTC.

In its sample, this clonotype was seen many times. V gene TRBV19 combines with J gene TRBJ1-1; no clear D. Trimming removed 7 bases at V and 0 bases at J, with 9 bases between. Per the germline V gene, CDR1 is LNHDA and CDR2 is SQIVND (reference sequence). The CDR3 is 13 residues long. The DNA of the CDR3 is TGTGCCAGTACTCCACAGATGAACACTGAAGCTTTCTTT. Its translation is CASTPQMNTEAFF.

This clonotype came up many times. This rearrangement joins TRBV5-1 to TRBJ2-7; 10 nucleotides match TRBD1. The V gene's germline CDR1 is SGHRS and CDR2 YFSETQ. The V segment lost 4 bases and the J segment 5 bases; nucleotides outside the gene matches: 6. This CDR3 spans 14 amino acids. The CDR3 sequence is CASSVDRGNDEQYF. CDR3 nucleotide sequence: TGCGCCAGCAGCGTGGACAGGGGGAACGACGAGCAGTACTTC.

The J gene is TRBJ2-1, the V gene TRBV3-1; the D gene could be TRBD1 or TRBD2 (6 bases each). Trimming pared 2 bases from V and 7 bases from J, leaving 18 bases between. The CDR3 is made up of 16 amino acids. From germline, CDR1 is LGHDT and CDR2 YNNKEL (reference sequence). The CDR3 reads CASSQWGAGSFNEQFF. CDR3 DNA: TGTGCCAGCAGCCAATGGGGGGCAGGCTCGTTTAATGAGCAGTTCTTC.

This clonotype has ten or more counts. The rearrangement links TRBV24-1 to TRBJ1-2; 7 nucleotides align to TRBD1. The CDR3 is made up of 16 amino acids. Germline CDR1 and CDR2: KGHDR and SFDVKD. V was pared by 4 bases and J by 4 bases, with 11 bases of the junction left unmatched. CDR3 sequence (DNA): TGTGCCACCAGTGACCCTCGGGACAGCCTATCCTATGGCTACACCTTC. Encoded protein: CATSDPRDSLSYGYTF.

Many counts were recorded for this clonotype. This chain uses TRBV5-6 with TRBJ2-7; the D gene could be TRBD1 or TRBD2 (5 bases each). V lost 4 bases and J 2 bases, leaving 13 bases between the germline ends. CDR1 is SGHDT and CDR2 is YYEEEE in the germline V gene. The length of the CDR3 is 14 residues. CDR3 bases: TGTGCCAGCAGCCCCTGGGACCTACCCTACGAGCAGTACTTC. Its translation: CASSPWDLPYEQYF.

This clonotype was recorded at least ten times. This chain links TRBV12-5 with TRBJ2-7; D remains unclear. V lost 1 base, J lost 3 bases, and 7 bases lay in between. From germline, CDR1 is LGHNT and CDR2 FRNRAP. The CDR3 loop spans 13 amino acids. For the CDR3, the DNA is TGTGCTAGTGGTTTGGGCTCCTTCTACGAGCAGTACTTC. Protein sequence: CASGLGSFYEQYF.

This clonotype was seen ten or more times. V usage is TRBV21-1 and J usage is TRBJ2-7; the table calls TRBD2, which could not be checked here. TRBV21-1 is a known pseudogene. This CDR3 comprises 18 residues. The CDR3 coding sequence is TGTGCCAGCAGCAAAGTCGGCAGGGCTTGCAGTTTCTCCTACGAGCAGTACTTC. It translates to CASSKVGRACSFSYEQYF.

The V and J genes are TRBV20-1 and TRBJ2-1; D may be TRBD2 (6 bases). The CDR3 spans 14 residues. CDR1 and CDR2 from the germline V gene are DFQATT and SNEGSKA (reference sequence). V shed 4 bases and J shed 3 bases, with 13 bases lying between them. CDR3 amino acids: CSATGGLLYNEQFF. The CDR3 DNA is TGCAGTGCTACCGGGGGACTGCTCTACAATGAGCAGTTCTTC.

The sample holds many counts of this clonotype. The CDR3 nucleotides are TGTGCCACATCACAGGGAAGTAATTCACCCCTCCACTTT. Translating gives CATSQGSNSPLHF. The rearrangement uses TRBV12-3 or TRBV12-4 and TRBJ1-6, with a possible D match to TRBD1 (6 bases). Trimming removed 10 bases from V and 6 bases from J, with 13 bases in between. This CDR3 has 13 amino acids.

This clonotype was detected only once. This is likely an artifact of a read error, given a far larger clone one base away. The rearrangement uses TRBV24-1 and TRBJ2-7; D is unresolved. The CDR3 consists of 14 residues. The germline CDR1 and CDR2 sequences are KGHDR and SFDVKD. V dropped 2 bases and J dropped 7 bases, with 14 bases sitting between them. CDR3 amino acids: CATSDSPRTLEQYF. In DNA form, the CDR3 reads TGTGCCACCAGTGATTCGCCCCGGACCCTTGAGCAGTACTTC.

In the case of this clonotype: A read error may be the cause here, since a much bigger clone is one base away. In DNA, the CDR3 is TGCACCAGCAGCCAAGATCCCAATTCACCCCTCCACTTT. It codes for CTSSQDPNSPLHF. The rearrangement joins TRBV4-1 to TRBJ1-6, with D uncertain. The CDR3 has 13 residues. Germline values: CDR1 MGHRA, CDR2 YSYEKL.

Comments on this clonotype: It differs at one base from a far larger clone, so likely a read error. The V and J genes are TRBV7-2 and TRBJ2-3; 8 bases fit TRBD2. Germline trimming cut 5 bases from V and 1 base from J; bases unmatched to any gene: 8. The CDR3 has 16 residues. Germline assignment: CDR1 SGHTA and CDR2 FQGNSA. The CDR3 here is CASSPGLGIGTDTQYF. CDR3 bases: TGTGCCAGCAGCCCGGGACTAGGTATAGGCACAGATACGCAGTATTTT.

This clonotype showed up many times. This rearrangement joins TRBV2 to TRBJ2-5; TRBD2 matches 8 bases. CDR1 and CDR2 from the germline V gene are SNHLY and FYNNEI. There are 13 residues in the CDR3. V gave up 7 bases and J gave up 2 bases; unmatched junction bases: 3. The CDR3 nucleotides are TGTGCCAGCACCGGGACTAGACAAGAGACCCAGTACTTC. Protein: CASTGTRQETQYF.

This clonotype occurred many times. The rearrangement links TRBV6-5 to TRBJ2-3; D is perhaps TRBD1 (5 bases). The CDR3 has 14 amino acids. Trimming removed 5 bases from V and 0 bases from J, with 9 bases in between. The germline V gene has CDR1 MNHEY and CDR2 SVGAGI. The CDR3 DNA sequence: TGTGCCAGCAGTGACAGAGAAAGCACAGATACGCAGTATTTT. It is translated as CASSDRESTDTQYF.

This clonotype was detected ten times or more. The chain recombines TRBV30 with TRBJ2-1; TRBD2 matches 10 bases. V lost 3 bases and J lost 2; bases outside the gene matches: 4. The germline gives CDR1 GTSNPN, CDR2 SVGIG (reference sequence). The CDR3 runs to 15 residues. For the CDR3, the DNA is TGTGCCTGGAGCGCCGGGACTAGCGCCTACAATGAGCAGTTCTTC. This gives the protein CAWSAGTSAYNEQFF.

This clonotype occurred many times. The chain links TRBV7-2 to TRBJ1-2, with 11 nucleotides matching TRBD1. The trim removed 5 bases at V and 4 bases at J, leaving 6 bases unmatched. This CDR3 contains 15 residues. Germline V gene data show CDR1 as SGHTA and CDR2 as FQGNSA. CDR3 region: CASSPRTGGGYGYTF. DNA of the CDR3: TGTGCCAGCAGCCCCCGGACAGGGGGCGGCTATGGCTACACCTTC.

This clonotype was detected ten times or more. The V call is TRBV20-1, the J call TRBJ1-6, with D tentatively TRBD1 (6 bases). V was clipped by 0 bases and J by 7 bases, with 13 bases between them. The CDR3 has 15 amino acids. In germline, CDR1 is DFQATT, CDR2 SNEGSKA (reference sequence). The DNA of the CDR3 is TGCAGTGCTAGAGATGTGGGCAGGGGAAATTCACCCCTCCACTTT. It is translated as CSARDVGRGNSPLHF.

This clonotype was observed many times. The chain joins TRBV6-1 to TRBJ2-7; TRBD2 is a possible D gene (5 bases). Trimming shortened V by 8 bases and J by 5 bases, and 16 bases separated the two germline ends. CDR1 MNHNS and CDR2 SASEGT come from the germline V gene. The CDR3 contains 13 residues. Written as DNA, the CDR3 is TGTGCCAGCGTTGAGGGTCCAAGGCACGAGCAGTACTTC. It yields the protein CASVEGPRHEQYF.

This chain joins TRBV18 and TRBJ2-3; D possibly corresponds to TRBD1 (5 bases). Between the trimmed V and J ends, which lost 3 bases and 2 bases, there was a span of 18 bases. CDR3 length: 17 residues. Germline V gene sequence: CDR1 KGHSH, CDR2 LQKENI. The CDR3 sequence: CASSPARTKKLTDTQYF. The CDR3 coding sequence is TGTGCCAGCTCACCCGCAAGGACAAAAAAACTCACAGATACGCAGTATTTT.

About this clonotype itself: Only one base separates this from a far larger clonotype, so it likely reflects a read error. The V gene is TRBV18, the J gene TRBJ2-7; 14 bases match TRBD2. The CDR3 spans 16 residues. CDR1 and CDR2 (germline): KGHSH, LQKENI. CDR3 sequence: CASSQETSGGAYEQCF. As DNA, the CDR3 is TGTGCCAGCAGCCAAGAGACTAGCGGGGGGGCCTACGAGCAGTGCTTC.

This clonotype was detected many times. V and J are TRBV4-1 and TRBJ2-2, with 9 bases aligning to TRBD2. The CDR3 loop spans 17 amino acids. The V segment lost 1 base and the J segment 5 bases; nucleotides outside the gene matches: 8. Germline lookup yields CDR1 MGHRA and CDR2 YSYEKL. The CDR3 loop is CASSQVAGGIRTGELFF. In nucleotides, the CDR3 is TGCGCCAGCAGCCAAGTGGCGGGAGGGATACGAACCGGGGAGCTGTTTTTT.

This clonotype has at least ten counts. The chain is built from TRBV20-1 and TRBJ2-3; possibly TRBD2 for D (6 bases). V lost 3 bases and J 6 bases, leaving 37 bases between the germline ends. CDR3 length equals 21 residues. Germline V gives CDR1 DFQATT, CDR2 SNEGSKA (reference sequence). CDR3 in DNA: TGCAGTGCTAGCCCCCTCGGTGGGACTCCACCATACCAAATGACATCGGATACGCAGTATTTT. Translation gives CSASPLGGTPPYQMTSDTQYF.